The rows below give T cell receptor beta chains drawn from one sample of a study of T cell responses to AZD1222 COVID-19 vaccine. Assay: immunoSEQ multiplex PCR; the TCRdb copy retains only in-frame clones and omits some. The data contain around 140,000 clones, 70% to 90% of them singletons. Sequenced material: peripheral blood, taken 28 days after the second dose of the MenACWY control vaccine. These receptors all come from an adult who received the MenACWY meningococcal vaccine as a control. Each CDR3 is given with its conserved first and last residue.

CASSKLRDGGPRTDTQYF	TRBV11-2	TRBJ2-3
CASSYAGADTEAFF	TRBV27	TRBJ1-1
CAISELAGGLGEQYF	TRBV10-3	TRBJ2-7
CASSLNNYGYTF	TRBV28	TRBJ1-2
CASNDRDMNTEAFF	TRBV19	TRBJ1-1
CASSRGGGIEKLFF	TRBV11-2	TRBJ1-4
CASSQGKTGLLETQYF	TRBV14	TRBJ2-5
CASSSIVEQFF	TRBV7-9	TRBJ2-1
CASSSRGPWEKLFF	TRBV5-1	TRBJ1-4
CASSEALRGRTDTQYF	TRBV2	TRBJ2-3
CASSSWGGATNEKLFF	TRBV11-2	TRBJ1-4
CASNPDRSSYNEQFF	TRBV19	TRBJ2-1
CASSFQMAFGSEQYF	TRBV5-4	TRBJ2-7
CASSLFRTESTDTQYF	TRBV11-3	TRBJ2-3
CASSIGDSNYEQYF	TRBV9	TRBJ2-7
CASRYRRTGTGNTIYF	TRBV19	TRBJ1-3
CASSLTSSVGETQYF	TRBV7-3	TRBJ2-5
CASSGGRFAGNTIYF	TRBV19	TRBJ1-3
CASSYRDNSPLHF	TRBV6-5	TRBJ1-6
CASSFVPDTQYF	TRBV12-3/TRBV12-4	TRBJ2-3
CASSQEWARELFF	TRBV4-3	TRBJ2-2
CASSLVLNTEAFF	TRBV5-5	TRBJ1-1
CASSPWGSGGQETQYF	TRBV11-2	TRBJ2-5
CASSEGQARSGANVLTF	TRBV7-8	TRBJ2-6
CASNSQTNNSPLHF	TRBV6-5	TRBJ1-6
CATKAAPGELFF	TRBV15	TRBJ2-2
CSVVSTSDYEQYF	TRBV29-1	TRBJ2-7
CASSLQGSQPQHF	TRBV7-2	TRBJ1-5
CASSLGDAETQYF	TRBV5-1	TRBJ2-5
CASSGARNSPLHF	TRBV3-1/TRBV3-2	TRBJ1-6
CASSFTGSGTYEQYF	TRBV7-3	TRBJ2-7
CATTGPGAYEQYF	TRBV25-1	TRBJ2-7
CASSLRTGAFEAFF	TRBV28	TRBJ1-1
CASGGTANQPQHF	TRBV25-1	TRBJ1-5
CASTSRWNTEAFF	TRBV4-2	TRBJ1-1
CSASPSGEQYF	TRBV20-1	TRBJ2-7
CASSSPTGGSEKLFF	TRBV6-5	TRBJ1-4
CASSKGDREWDSSYNSPLHF	TRBV21-1	TRBJ1-6
CASSSEVGQYF	TRBV6-5	TRBJ2-7
CASIERGMGSPLHF	TRBV6-5	TRBJ1-6
CASSPIPGQGADGYTF	TRBV18	TRBJ1-2
CASSSRLDETQYF	TRBV5-5	TRBJ2-5
CASSPPSEYYGYTF	TRBV18	TRBJ1-2
CASSDTGAPDNEQFF	TRBV10-1	TRBJ2-1
CASSLRQGDYGYTF	TRBV4-3	TRBJ1-2
CASSPTRQTGTGTQYF	TRBV18	TRBJ2-5
CASRWEGGETQYF	TRBV5-1	TRBJ2-5
CASSPSGGEQFF	TRBV7-2	TRBJ2-1
CASSWRSARTEAFF	TRBV28	TRBJ1-1
CASSLGQNSPLHF	TRBV5-1	TRBJ1-6
CASRLTVLSGANVLTF	TRBV19	TRBJ2-6
CASRLGQGITTNEKLFF	TRBV7-9	TRBJ1-4
CASIASGRGNEQFF	TRBV19	TRBJ2-1
CASSPRGGLKSEAFF	TRBV19	TRBJ1-1
CAWSVQSGVDSPLHF	TRBV30	TRBJ1-6
CATSRDKWDSPLHF	TRBV15	TRBJ1-6
CASSYGQLHAGQYF	TRBV7-2	TRBJ2-7